This TCR beta chain comes out of a study of OX40 agonist ivuxolimab in advanced cancers. Study-level points and caveats: In the 0.1 to 3.0 mg/kg range, CD4+ and CD8+ blood T cells had expanded clonally by week 6. Expansion of clones was among the lowest in partial responders at 0.1-3.0 mg/kg.

Blood got drawn at baseline, again on cycle 4 day 1, and then on cycle 7 day 1. Sequencing was performed with immunoSEQ multiplex PCR; in TCRdb, only in-frame clones are kept and a portion is missing. Here the sample spans 80,000 to 100,000 clones, 85% to 95% being singletons. Comments on this clone: Its antigen is not known.

With 2 bases removed from V and 4 bases from J, the gap between germline ends came to 16 bases. Per germline, CDR1 SGHTA and CDR2 FQGTGA. This CDR3 is 16 amino acids long. The chain has TRBV7-3 and TRBJ2-3, with D perhaps matching TRBD2 (5 bases). The TCR originated in an adult with an advanced solid tumor such as melanoma, head and neck, liver or kidney cancer. Here the sequenced sample was CD4+ or CD8+ T cells sorted from blood, taken in a trial of the OX40 agonist ivuxolimab. The CDR3 region has the DNA TGTGCCAGCAGCTTACGAAGTGTGGGGAGCCCAGATACGCAGTATTTT. Residues: CASSLRSVGSPDTQYF.